One and the same sample provided the 8 T cell receptor beta chains below, sequenced in a study of Ad26.COV2.S vaccination and SARS-CoV-2 variants. Sequencing was performed with immunoSEQ multiplex PCR; in TCRdb, only in-frame clones are kept and a portion is missing. The sample lists some 460,000 clones, roughly 87% seen once, with 1.7% in the top ten. Indicated treatment: approximately 18 received Ad26.COV2.S at low or high dose, single or two shots; about 5 received placebo; per-sample allocation not given. It was on day 63 after the first vaccine or placebo injection that samples were taken. This specimen was peripheral blood, taken in a trial of Ad26.COV2.S vaccine versus placebo. All receptors derive from a person between 18 and 65 years old who received the Ad26.COV2.S COVID-19 vaccine or a placebo.

The chain has TRBV9 and TRBJ2-3; the D is unclear. The germline V gene has CDR1 SGDLS and CDR2 YYNGEE. This CDR3 spans 13 amino acids. V was shortened by 0 bases and J by 4 bases, with 6 bases between the two germline ends. Written as DNA, the CDR3 is TGTGCCAGCAGCGTAGCAAAAGCAGATACGCAGTATTTT. This codes for CASSVAKADTQYF.

V gene TRBV3-1 (or the pseudogene TRBV3-2) combines with J gene TRBJ1-2; 9 bases line up with TRBD1. There are 16 residues in the CDR3. Germline V lookup: CDR1 LGHDT, CDR2 YNNKEL (reference sequence). After removal of 2 bases from V and 4 bases from J, the junction contained 8 bases not matched to a gene. The CDR3 here is CASSQPLRQGGYGYTF. The CDR3, as DNA: TGTGCCAGCAGCCAACCACTACGACAGGGGGGCTATGGCTACACCTTC.

This rearrangement joins TRBV4-1 to TRBJ1-6; no clear D gene. The length of the CDR3 is 14 residues. V lost 0 bases and J 10 bases, leaving 10 bases between the germline ends. Germline CDR1 is MGHRA and CDR2 is YSYEKL. This chain's CDR3 is CASSQEVRGSPLHF. The CDR3 bases are TGCGCCAGCAGCCAAGAGGTCCGGGGATCACCCCTCCACTTT.

The rearrangement uses TRBV29-1 and TRBJ2-7, with D tentatively TRBD1 (6 bases). CDR1 and CDR2 (germline): SQVTM, ANQGSEA. Between the trimmed V and J ends, which lost 3 bases and 6 bases, there was a span of 18 bases. The CDR3 extends over 14 amino acids. CDR3 residues: CSVDPAGERGEQYF. DNA for the CDR3: TGCAGCGTTGACCCCGCAGGGGAGAGGGGCGAGCAGTACTTC.

This chain connects TRBV30 to TRBJ2-7; D possibly corresponds to TRBD2 (7 bases). Trimming removed 2 bases from V and 5 bases from J, with 10 bases in between. Germline V CDR1 and CDR2: GTSNPN, SVGIG (reference sequence). The CDR3 contains 12 residues. The CDR3 DNA reads TGTGCCTGGAGTCCGGGGGGCCACGAGCAGTACTTC. Translation: CAWSPGGHEQYF.

The J gene is TRBJ1-6, the V gene TRBV5-1, with 8 bases matching TRBD1. The CDR3 contains 17 residues. CDR1 and CDR2 (germline): SGHRS, YFSETQ. The trim removed 4 bases at V and 7 bases at J, leaving 13 bases unmatched. As DNA, the CDR3 is TGCGCCAGCAGCAAAAACTCTGGACAGGGAGGGAATTCACCCCTCCACTTT. It yields the protein CASSKNSGQGGNSPLHF.

This clone was seen a single time. The V and J genes are TRBV4-3 and TRBJ2-7; D may be TRBD2 (5 bases). Trimming left V 0 bases short and J 2 bases short, with 11 bases between. CDR1 and CDR2 (germline): LGHNA, YSLEER. The CDR3 totals 15 residues. CDR3 in DNA: TGCGCCAGCAGCCAAGATCGAGGGTATGCCTACGAGCAGTACTTC. The encoded protein is CASSQDRGYAYEQYF.

V usage is TRBV5-1 and J usage is TRBJ2-3, with D hard to call. V was cut by 4 bases and J by 3 bases, with 12 bases left in between. Germline CDR1 SGHRS, CDR2 YFSETQ. CDR3 length: 14 residues. The CDR3 reads CASSLGPLTDTQYF. As DNA, the CDR3 is TGCGCCAGCAGCCTAGGACCCCTAACAGATACGCAGTATTTT.